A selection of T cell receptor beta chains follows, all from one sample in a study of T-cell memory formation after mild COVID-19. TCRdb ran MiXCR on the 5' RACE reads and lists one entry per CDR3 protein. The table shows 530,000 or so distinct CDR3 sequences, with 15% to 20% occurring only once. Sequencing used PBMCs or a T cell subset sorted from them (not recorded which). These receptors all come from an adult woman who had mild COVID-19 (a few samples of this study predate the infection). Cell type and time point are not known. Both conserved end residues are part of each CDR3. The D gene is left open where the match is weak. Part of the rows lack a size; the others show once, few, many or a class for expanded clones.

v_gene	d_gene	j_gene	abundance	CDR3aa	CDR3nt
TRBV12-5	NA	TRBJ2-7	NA	CASGLGTEVSYEQYF	TGTGCTAGTGGTCTCGGGACTGAGGTATCCTACGAGCAGTACTTC
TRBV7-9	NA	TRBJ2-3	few	CASSLEGPLSDTQYF	TGTGCCAGCAGCTTGGAAGGGCCACTCTCAGATACGCAGTATTTT
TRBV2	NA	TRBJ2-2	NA	CASSPRTSSPGELFF	TGTGCCAGCAGCCCTCGGACGAGTTCACCCGGGGAGCTGTTTTTT
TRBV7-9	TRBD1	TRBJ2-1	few	CASSLTDRVNEQFF	TGTGCCAGCAGCTTAACGGACAGGGTAAATGAGCAGTTCTTC
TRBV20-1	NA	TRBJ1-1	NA	CSASRGPVNTEAFF	TGCAGTGCTAGCCGCGGGCCCGTGAACACTGAAGCTTTCTTT
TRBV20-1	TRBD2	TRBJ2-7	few	CSARDSKTSGTYEQYF	TGCAGTGCTAGAGATTCGAAAACTAGCGGTACCTACGAGCAGTACTTC
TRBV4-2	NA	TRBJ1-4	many	CASSQDLQGGGEKLFF	TGTGCCAGCAGCCAAGATTTACAGGGAGGGGGAGAAAAACTGTTTTTT
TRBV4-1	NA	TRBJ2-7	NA	CASSQELGGHEQYF	TGCGCCAGCAGCCAAGAGCTGGGGGGCCACGAGCAGTACTTC
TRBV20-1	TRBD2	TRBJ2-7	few	CSARDRSGEAYEQYF	TGCAGTGCTAGAGATCGGAGCGGGGAGGCCTACGAGCAGTACTTC
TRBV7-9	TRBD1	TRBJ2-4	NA	CASSAPDRGSGDIQYF	TGTGCCAGCAGCGCCCCAGACAGGGGCTCAGGAGACATTCAGTACTTC
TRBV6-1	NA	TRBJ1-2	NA	CASSTVTYRGTF	TGTGCCAGCAGTACCGTGACCTATCGAGGGACCTTC
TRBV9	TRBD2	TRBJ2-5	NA	CASSVERGGVETQYF	TGTGCCAGCAGCGTAGAGCGGGGAGGAGTGGAGACCCAGTACTTC
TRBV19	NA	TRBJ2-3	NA	CASSIPRTDTQYF	TGTGCCAGTAGTATCCCCAGGACAGATACGCAGTATTTT
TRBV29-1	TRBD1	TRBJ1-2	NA	CRVDRGGGYTF	TGCAGAGTTGACAGGGGCGGCGGCTACACCTTC
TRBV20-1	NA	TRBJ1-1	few	CSARGPNTEAFF	TGCAGTGCTCGAGGGCCGAACACTGAAGCTTTCTTT
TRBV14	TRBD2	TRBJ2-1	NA	CASSQLLGLARNNEQFF	TGTGCCAGCAGCCAATTACTTGGACTAGCGAGAAACAATGAGCAGTTCTTC
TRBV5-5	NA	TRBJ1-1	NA	CASSSDRRRAFF	TGTGCCAGCAGCTCAGACCGGCGGCGAGCTTTCTTT
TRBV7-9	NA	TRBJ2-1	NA	CASSLVESGLEQFF	TGTGCCAGCAGCTTAGTGGAGTCCGGTTTAGAGCAGTTCTTC
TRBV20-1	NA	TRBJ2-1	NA	CSADRDLASYNEQFF	TGCAGTGCTGACCGGGACCTCGCCTCCTACAATGAGCAGTTCTTC
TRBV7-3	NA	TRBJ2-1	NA	CASSNQGGPYNEQFF	TGTGCCAGCAGCAACCAGGGTGGGCCCTACAATGAGCAGTTCTTC
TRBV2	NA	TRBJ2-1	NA	CASRDSYNEQFF	TGTGCCAGCAGGGACAGCTACAATGAGCAGTTCTTC
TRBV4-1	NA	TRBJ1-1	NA	CASSLYLLDSMNTEAFF	TGCGCCAGCAGCCTTTACCTACTGGACAGCATGAACACTGAAGCTTTCTTT